This TCR beta chain originates from a study of neurological immune-mediated disorders. Each CDR3 protein gets one entry after TCRdb re-called the 5' RACE reads with MiXCR. Of around 50,000 distinct CDR3 sequences in the sample, 25% were seen once. This clonotype has a count of ten or more. This clonotype originated in a woman aged 70-85 years in good health. The sample taken for sequencing was PBMCs.

CDR3 bases: TGTGCCATCAGTGAGATGTTCGGCAGGGCCTACGAGCAGTACTTC. Translating gives CAISEMFGRAYEQYF. V gene TRBV10-3 combines with J gene TRBJ2-7, with D possibly being TRBD1 (5 bases). CDR3 size: 15 residues. Germline loops: CDR1 ENHRY, CDR2 SYGVKD. V lost 2 bases and J lost 2, with 13 bases in between.